This TCR beta chain is drawn from a study of identical twins. TCRdb analysed the 5' RACE reads with MiXCR anew, one entry per CDR3 protein. The sample has some 690,000 distinct CDR3 sequences, 21% seen once. V lost 5 bases to trimming and J lost 0 bases; unmatched junction nucleotides: 10. Germline V gene data show CDR1 as DFQATT and CDR2 as SNEGSKA (reference sequence). The CDR3 has 15 residues. The data also belong to a second study, concerning T cells expressing NK-cell markers.

The source material was PBMCs. The rearrangement links TRBV20-1 to TRBJ2-7, with 7 bases lining up with TRBD2. The receptor's source is a woman aged 18-30 years in good health. The CDR3 loop reads CSAPFTSAPSYEQYF. CDR3 DNA: TGCAGTGCTCCTTTTACTAGCGCCCCCTCCTACGAGCAGTACTTC.